The 29 T cell receptor beta chains below come from one sample, sequenced in a study of T cell responses to AZD1222 COVID-19 vaccine. TCRdb's copy holds only in-frame clones and misses some; the assay was immunoSEQ multiplex PCR. The sample includes around 160,000 clones, 85% to 95% of them seen just once. Sequenced material: peripheral blood, taken 28 days after the second AZD1222 dose. The receptors originated from an adult who received the AZD1222 COVID-19 vaccine.

The gene calls are TRBV27 and TRBJ2-7; TRBD1 matches 7 bases. The CDR3 loop spans 12 amino acids. CDR1 is MNHEY, CDR2 SMNVEV, per germline (reference sequence). V gave up 6 bases and J gave up 6 bases; unmatched junction bases: 5. The CDR3 DNA follows: TGTGCCAGCAGCCGGGACAGTGTCGAGCAGTACTTC. Translated, it gives CASSRDSVEQYF.

CDR3 residues: CATSRVEDEKLFF. Written as DNA, the CDR3 is TGTGCCACCAGCAGAGTAGAGGATGAAAAACTGTTTTTT. This rearrangement joins TRBV15 to TRBJ1-4; unclear D gene. CDR1 is LNHNV and CDR2 is YYDKDF in the germline V gene (reference sequence). The CDR3 totals 13 residues. Trimming took 1 base from V and 6 from J, leaving 6 bases between them.

This clone was seen once. The V gene is TRBV9, the J gene TRBJ1-2, with D possibly TRBD1 on 5 matching bases. CDR1 is SGDLS, CDR2 YYNGEE, per germline. This CDR3 region has 16 residues. Trimming took off 0 bases at V and 1 base at J, with 13 bases between the two ends. As DNA, the CDR3 is TGTGCCAGCAGCGTAGTAGTGGCAGGGCTTAACTATGGCTACACCTTC. Translating gives CASSVVVAGLNYGYTF.

This clone was seen once. The chain combines TRBV11-2 with TRBJ1-1; D remains ambiguous. CDR1 and CDR2 (germline): SGHAT, FQNNGV. This CDR3 contains 12 residues. V was shortened by 5 bases and J by 9 bases, with 13 bases between the two germline ends. The CDR3 coding sequence is TGTGCCAGCAGCGTCAAAGATAACAAAGCTTTCTTT. It is translated as CASSVKDNKAFF.

This chain links TRBV4-2 with TRBJ2-7, with 8 bases lining up with TRBD2. Trimming cost V 2 bases and J 0 bases; bases outside gene matches: 6. The CDR3 extends over 16 amino acids. Germline CDR1 is LGHNA and CDR2 is YNFKEQ. The CDR3 bases are TGTGCCAGCAGCCAAACGCTAGCGGGCCCCTCCTACGAGCAGTACTTC. Its protein is CASSQTLAGPSYEQYF.

The chain combines TRBV6-6 with TRBJ1-2; weak D call: TRBD1 (5 bases). This CDR3 has 15 amino acids. Per the germline V gene, CDR1 is MNHNY and CDR2 is SVGAGI (reference sequence). The V gene lost 6 bases and the J gene lost 5 bases, with 19 bases spanning the gap. The CDR3 region is CASSSTGPGRYGYTF. The CDR3 bases are TGTGCCAGCAGCAGCACGGGACCCGGTCGTTATGGCTACACCTTC.

This clone showed up just a few times. The chain uses TRBV9 and TRBJ1-1; no definite D call. Trimming removed 0 bases at V and 0 bases at J, with 6 bases between. CDR1 SGDLS and CDR2 YYNGEE come from the germline V gene. The CDR3 extends over 14 amino acids. The DNA of the CDR3 is TGTGCCAGCAGCGTAGATTCCTTGAACACTGAAGCTTTCTTT. It yields the protein CASSVDSLNTEAFF. The full variable domain, with the rest looked up from reference TRBV9 and TRBJ1-1, is DSGVTQTPKHLITATGQRVTLRCSPRSGDLSVYWYQQSLDQGLQFLIQYYNGEERAKGNILERFSAQQFPDLHSELNLSSLELGDSALYFCASSVDSLNTEAFFGQGTRLTVV.

This sequence joins TRBV5-1 and TRBJ2-3, with D perhaps TRBD1 (6 bases). The CDR3 contains 13 residues. Trimming shortened V by 2 bases and J by 14 bases, and 18 bases separated the two germline ends. CDR1 and CDR2 from the germline V gene are SGHRS and YFSETQ. CDR3 amino acids: CASSFGGPKDGYF. The CDR3 DNA sequence: TGCGCCAGCAGCTTTGGGGGCCCTAAGGATGGGTATTTT.

The chain couples TRBV6-1 to TRBJ1-2; a possible D gene is TRBD1 (6 bases). V was cut by 1 base and J by 3 bases, with 9 bases left in between. This CDR3 has 14 amino acids. Per the germline V gene, CDR1 is MNHNS and CDR2 is SASEGT. CDR3 nucleotides: TGTGCCAGCAGTGAAGGGGGGGCGGACTATGGCTACACCTTC. It specifies CASSEGGADYGYTF.

V and J are TRBV4-1 and TRBJ2-7; 8 bases line up with TRBD2. Germline loops: CDR1 MGHRA, CDR2 YSYEKL. Trimming cost V 6 bases and J 0 bases; bases outside gene matches: 4. The CDR3 is 14 residues long. CDR3 in amino acids: CASSQGLGSYEQYF. The CDR3 DNA is TGCGCCAGCAGTCAGGGACTAGGCTCCTACGAGCAGTACTTC.

The gene calls are TRBV7-9 and TRBJ1-4; D gene uncertain. The CDR3 loop spans 11 amino acids. The V gene lost 3 bases and the J gene lost 7 bases, with 3 bases spanning the gap. Germline-derived CDR1 and CDR2 are SEHNR and FQNEAQ (reference sequence). CDR3 DNA: TGTGCCAGCAGCTTTAGTGAAAAACTGTTTTTT. It yields the protein CASSFSEKLFF.

The DNA of the CDR3 is TGTGCCAGCTCCCGGGGACAGGGGGACAATTCACCCCTCCACTTT. As protein: CASSRGQGDNSPLHF. This chain links TRBV18 with TRBJ1-6, with TRBD1 matching 11 bases. CDR1 and CDR2 (germline): KGHSH, LQKENI. The CDR3 contains 15 residues. V was clipped by 6 bases and J by 7 bases; unmatched bases: 5.

The chain uses TRBV5-4 and TRBJ1-1, with D unresolved. With 1 base removed from V and 6 bases from J, the gap between germline ends came to 19 bases. CDR3 length: 16 amino acids. In germline, CDR1 is SGHNT, CDR2 YYREEE (reference sequence). In DNA form, the CDR3 reads TGTGCCAGCAGCTTGTTTGGGTCCCGTCACGGGCCTGAAGCTTTCTTT. Protein sequence: CASSLFGSRHGPEAFF.

The rearrangement links TRBV5-6 to TRBJ2-5; 8 nucleotides match TRBD2. CDR3 length: 14 amino acids. V shed 2 bases, J shed 5 bases, and the junction held 5 bases outside the gene matches. Germline assignment: CDR1 SGHDT and CDR2 YYEEEE. CDR3 region: CASSFVAGWETQYF. As DNA, the CDR3 is TGTGCCAGCAGCTTCGTAGCGGGATGGGAGACCCAGTACTTC.

The chain is built from TRBV28 and TRBJ2-4; D gene uncertain. CDR3 length equals 15 residues. Germline CDR1 MDHEN, CDR2 SYDVKM. V dropped 5 bases and J dropped 0 bases, with 11 bases sitting between them. CDR3 sequence reads: CASSNPSLAKNIQYF. DNA of the CDR3: TGTGCCAGCAGTAACCCTAGTCTAGCCAAAAACATTCAGTACTTC. Based on the CDR3 plus reference TRBV28 and TRBJ2-4, the full variable domain is DVKVTQSSRYLVKRTGEKVFLECVQDMDHENMFWYRQDPGLGLRLIYFSYDVKMKEKGDIPEGYSVSREKKERFSLILESASTNQTSMYLCASSNPSLAKNIQYFGAGTRLSVL.

This clone came up once. The V and J genes are TRBV6-5 and TRBJ1-2; a possible D gene is TRBD1 (6 bases). The CDR3 length is 15 residues. The germline CDR1 and CDR2 sequences are MNHEY and SVGAGI. V was cut by 6 bases and J by 6 bases, with 20 bases left in between. The CDR3 DNA sequence: TGTGCCAGCAGCTTTCCGGGGGGGGGCGCGGATGGCTACACCTTC. Translation gives CASSFPGGGADGYTF.

This clone was seen a single time. The chain links TRBV28 to TRBJ1-2; D unresolved. Germline assignment: CDR1 MDHEN and CDR2 SYDVKM. CDR3 length: 11 amino acids. Trimming left V 7 bases short and J 4 bases short, with 7 bases between. DNA of the CDR3: TGTGCCAGCACCCCAGGCTATGGCTACACCTTC. This translates into CASTPGYGYTF.

The chain joins TRBV10-3 to TRBJ2-3; 8 positions match TRBD2. Looked up from germline, CDR1 is ENHRY and CDR2 is SYGVKD. The CDR3 loop spans 13 amino acids. The V segment lost 10 bases and the J segment 4 bases; nucleotides outside the gene matches: 7. DNA of the CDR3: TGTGCCACCGGGACTAGGGAGGCAGATACGCAGTATTTT. Its translation is CATGTREADTQYF.

Written as DNA, the CDR3 is TGTGCCAGTAGTATAGATCGGACAGGGAACTATGGCTACACCTTC. It specifies CASSIDRTGNYGYTF. V gene TRBV19 combines with J gene TRBJ1-2; 8 nucleotides agree with TRBD1. CDR3 length: 15 residues. The V gene end was trimmed by 0 bases and the J gene end by 2 bases; junction bases not matched to a gene: 2. Germline CDR1 reads LNHDA; CDR2 reads SQIVND (reference sequence).

The chain is built from TRBV7-6 and TRBJ2-1; 15 positions match TRBD2. The CDR3 is 21 residues long. Germline assignment: CDR1 SGHVS and CDR2 FNYEAQ. The trim removed 1 base at V and 10 bases at J, leaving 20 bases unmatched. CDR3 amino acids: CASSLVAQWTSGRAPTREQFF. The CDR3 DNA sequence: TGTGCCAGCAGCTTAGTTGCCCAATGGACTAGCGGGAGGGCCCCTACCAGGGAGCAGTTCTTC.

J is TRBJ1-5 and V is TRBV30; 9 positions agree with TRBD1. The V gene end was trimmed by 2 bases and the J gene end by 4 bases; junction bases not matched to a gene: 12. The CDR3 length is 17 residues. The germline V gene has CDR1 GTSNPN and CDR2 SVGIG (reference sequence). CDR3 amino acids: CAWSKWTGDASNQPQHF. The CDR3 coding sequence is TGTGCCTGGAGTAAGTGGACAGGGGACGCCTCAAATCAGCCCCAGCATTTT.

V and J are TRBV3-1 (or the pseudogene TRBV3-2) and TRBJ2-7, with unresolved D. The germline gives CDR1 LGHDT, CDR2 YNNKEL (reference sequence). The germline V and J ends were trimmed by 1 base and 0 bases, with 1 base remaining between them. This CDR3 is 12 amino acids long. The chain's CDR3 is CASSQVSYEQYF. DNA for the CDR3: TGTGCCAGCAGCCAAGTCTCCTACGAGCAGTACTTC.

This rearrangement joins TRBV28 to TRBJ1-2; TRBD1 might be the D (5 bases). With 2 bases removed from V and 6 bases from J, the gap between germline ends came to 13 bases. CDR3 length: 14 amino acids. Germline CDR1 reads MDHEN; CDR2 reads SYDVKM. In nucleotides, the CDR3 is TGTGCCAGCAGTTTAATTCCCGGGGGAGATGGCTACACCTTC. Its translation: CASSLIPGGDGYTF.

This clone was observed once. V and J are TRBV28 and TRBJ2-7; D is uncertain. This CDR3 region has 16 residues. V lost 6 bases and J 0 bases, leaving 18 bases between the germline ends. CDR1 is MDHEN, CDR2 SYDVKM, per germline. The CDR3 loop is CASRHPGPSYSYEQYF. DNA for the CDR3: TGTGCCAGCAGACACCCAGGTCCGAGTTACTCCTACGAGCAGTACTTC.

The gene calls are TRBV11-2 and TRBJ1-2; D uncertain. Trimming shortened V by 5 bases and J by 4 bases, and 11 bases separated the two germline ends. This CDR3 is 13 amino acids long. Germline V gives CDR1 SGHAT, CDR2 FQNNGV. CDR3 bases: TGTGCCAGCAGCGTGGACCTAGTCTATGGCTACACCTTC. It translates to CASSVDLVYGYTF.

The chain couples TRBV6-5 to TRBJ1-2, with 12 bases fitting TRBD1. CDR1 and CDR2 from the germline V gene are MNHEY and SVGAGI. This CDR3 has 14 residues. Trimming cost V 5 bases and J 7 bases; bases outside gene matches: 5. The CDR3: CASSRDRGRIGYTF. The CDR3 DNA sequence: TGTGCCAGCAGTCGGGACAGGGGGCGTATTGGCTACACCTTC.

CDR3 protein: CAWSLGTGGGYTF. The CDR3 DNA follows: TGTGCCTGGTCCCTCGGGACAGGGGGCGGCTACACCTTC. The gene calls are TRBV30 and TRBJ1-2; 12 positions match TRBD1. The V and J ends lost 5 bases and 8 bases, in that order; junction bases with no gene match: 6. CDR1 GTSNPN and CDR2 SVGIG come from the germline V gene (reference sequence). The CDR3 length is 13 residues. The whole variable domain, remainder taken from reference TRBV30 and TRBJ1-2, is SQTIHQWPATLVQPVGSPLSLECTVEGTSNPNLYWYRQAAGRGLQLLFYSVGIGQISSEVPQNLSASRPQDRQFILSSKKLLLSDSGFYLCAWSLGTGGGYTFGSGTRLTVV.

CDR3: CASSEAPKQFNEKLFF. The CDR3, as DNA: TGTGCCAGCAGTGAAGCGCCGAAACAGTTTAATGAAAAACTGTTTTTT. The chain has TRBV2 and TRBJ1-4; no definite D call. The germline gives CDR1 SNHLY, CDR2 FYNNEI. This CDR3 comprises 16 residues. Trimming shortened V by 0 bases and J by 4 bases, and 12 bases separated the two germline ends.

This clone was observed a single time. The chain has TRBV10-1 and TRBJ2-7; D is perhaps TRBD1 (6 bases). Trimming removed 1 base from V and 6 bases from J, with 13 bases in between. Germline-derived CDR1 and CDR2 are WNHNN and SYGVQD (reference sequence). The CDR3 sequence is 14 residues long. The CDR3 DNA follows: TGCGCCAGCAGTGAGTGGGGGAAAGGGGGCGAGCAGTACTTC. Translation: CASSEWGKGGEQYF.